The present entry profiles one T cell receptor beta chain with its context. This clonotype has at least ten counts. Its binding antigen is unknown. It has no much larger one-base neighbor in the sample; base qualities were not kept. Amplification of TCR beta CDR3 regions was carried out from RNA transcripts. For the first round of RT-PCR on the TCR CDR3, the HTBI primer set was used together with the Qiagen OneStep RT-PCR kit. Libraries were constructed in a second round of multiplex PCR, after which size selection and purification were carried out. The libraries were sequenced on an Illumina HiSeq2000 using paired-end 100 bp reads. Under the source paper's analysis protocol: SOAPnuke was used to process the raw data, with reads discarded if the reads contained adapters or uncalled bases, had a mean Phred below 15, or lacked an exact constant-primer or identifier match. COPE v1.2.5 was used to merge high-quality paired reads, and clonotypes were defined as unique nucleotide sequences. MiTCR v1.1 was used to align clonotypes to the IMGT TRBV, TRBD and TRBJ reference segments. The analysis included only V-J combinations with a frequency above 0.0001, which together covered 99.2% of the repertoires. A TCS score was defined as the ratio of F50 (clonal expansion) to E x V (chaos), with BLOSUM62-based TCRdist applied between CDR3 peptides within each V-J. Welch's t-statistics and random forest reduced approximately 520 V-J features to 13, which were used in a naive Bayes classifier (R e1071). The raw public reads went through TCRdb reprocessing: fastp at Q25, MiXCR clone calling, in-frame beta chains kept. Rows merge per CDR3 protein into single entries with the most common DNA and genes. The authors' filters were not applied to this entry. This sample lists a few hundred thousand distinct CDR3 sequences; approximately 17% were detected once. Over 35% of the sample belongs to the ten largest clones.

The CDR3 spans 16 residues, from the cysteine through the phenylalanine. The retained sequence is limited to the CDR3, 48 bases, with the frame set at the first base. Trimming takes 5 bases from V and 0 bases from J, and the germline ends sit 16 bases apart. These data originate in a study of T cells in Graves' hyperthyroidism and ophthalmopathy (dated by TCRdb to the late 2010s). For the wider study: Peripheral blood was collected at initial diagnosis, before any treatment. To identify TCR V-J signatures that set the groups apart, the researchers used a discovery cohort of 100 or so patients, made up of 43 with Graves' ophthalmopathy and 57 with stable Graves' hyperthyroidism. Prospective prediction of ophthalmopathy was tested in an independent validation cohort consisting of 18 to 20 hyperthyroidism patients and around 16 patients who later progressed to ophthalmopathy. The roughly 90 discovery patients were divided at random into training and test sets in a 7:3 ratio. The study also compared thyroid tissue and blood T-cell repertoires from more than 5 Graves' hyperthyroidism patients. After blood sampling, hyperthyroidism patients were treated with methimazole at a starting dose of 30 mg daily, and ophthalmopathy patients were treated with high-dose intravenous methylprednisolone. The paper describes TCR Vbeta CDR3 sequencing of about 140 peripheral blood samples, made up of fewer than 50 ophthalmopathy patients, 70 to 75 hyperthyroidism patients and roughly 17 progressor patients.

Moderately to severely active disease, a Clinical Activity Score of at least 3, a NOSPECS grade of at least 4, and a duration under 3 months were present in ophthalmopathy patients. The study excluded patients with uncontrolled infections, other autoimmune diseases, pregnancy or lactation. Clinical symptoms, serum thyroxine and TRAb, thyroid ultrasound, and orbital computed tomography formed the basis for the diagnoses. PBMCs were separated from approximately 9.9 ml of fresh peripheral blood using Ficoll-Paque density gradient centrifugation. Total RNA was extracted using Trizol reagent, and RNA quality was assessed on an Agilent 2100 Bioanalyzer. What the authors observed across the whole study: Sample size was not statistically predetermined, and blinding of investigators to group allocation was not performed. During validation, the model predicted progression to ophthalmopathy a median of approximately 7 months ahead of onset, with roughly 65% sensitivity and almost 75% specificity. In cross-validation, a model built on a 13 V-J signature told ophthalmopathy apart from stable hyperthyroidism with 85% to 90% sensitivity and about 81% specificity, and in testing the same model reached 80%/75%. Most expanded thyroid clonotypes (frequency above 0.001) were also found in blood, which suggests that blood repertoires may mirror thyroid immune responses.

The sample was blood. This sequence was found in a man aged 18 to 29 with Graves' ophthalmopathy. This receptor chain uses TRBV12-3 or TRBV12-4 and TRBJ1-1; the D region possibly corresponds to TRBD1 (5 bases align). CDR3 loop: CASSEDKGWVNTEAFF. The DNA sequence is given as TGTGCCAGCAGTGAGGACAAGGGGTGGGTGAACACTGAAGCTTTCTTT.